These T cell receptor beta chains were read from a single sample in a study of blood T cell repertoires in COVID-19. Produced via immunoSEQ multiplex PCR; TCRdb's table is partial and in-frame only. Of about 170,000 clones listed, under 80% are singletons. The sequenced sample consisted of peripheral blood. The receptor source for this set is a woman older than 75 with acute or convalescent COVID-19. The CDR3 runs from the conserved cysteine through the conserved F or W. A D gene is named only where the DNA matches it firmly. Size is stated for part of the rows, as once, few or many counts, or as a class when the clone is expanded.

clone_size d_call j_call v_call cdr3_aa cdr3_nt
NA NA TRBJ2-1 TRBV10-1 CASSDPVPGVNNEQFF TGCGCCAGCAGTGATCCTGTGCCGGGAGTAAACAATGAGCAGTTCTTC
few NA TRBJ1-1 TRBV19 CASRAGAAGNTEAFF TGTGCCAGTAGGGCAGGGGCGGCGGGGAACACTGAAGCTTTCTTT
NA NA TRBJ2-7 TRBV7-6 CASSFSESSYEQYF TGTGCCAGCAGCTTCTCTGAGAGCTCCTACGAGCAGTACTTC
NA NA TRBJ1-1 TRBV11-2 CASSLGRPLIDAFF TGTGCCAGCAGCTTAGGGCGGCCGTTAATAGACGCTTTCTTT
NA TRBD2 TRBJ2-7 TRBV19 CASSMMAGALYEQYF TGTGCCAGTAGTATGATGGCGGGAGCCCTCTACGAGCAGTACTTC
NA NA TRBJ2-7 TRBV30 CAWRRESSYEQYF TGTGCCTGGAGAAGAGAAAGCTCCTACGAGCAGTACTTC
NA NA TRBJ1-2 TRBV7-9 CASSSSAGAYGYTF TGTGCCAGCAGCTCTTCCGCAGGGGCCTATGGCTACACCTTC
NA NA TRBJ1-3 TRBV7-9 CASSLVTGNTIYF TGTGCCAGCAGCTTAGTTACAGGAAACACCATATATTTT
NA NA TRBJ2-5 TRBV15 CATSRSLEETQYF TGTGCCACCAGCAGATCTTTAGAGGAGACCCAGTACTTC
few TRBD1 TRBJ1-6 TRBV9 CASSTPPGQGQSPLHF TGTGCCAGCAGCACCCCTCCGGGACAGGGTCAATCACCCCTCCACTTT
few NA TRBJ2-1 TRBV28 CASSLLGSYEQFF TGTGCCAGCAGTTTACTTGGTAGCTATGAGCAGTTCTTC
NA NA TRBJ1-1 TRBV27 CASRPLQVNTEAFF TGTGCCAGCAGACCGCTACAGGTGAACACTGAAGCTTTCTTT
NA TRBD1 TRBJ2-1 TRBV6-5 CASRRGPWNEQFF TGTGCCAGCAGAAGGGGGCCTTGGAATGAGCAGTTCTTC
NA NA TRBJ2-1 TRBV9 CASSVALNSYNEQFF TGTGCCAGCAGCGTAGCCTTAAACTCCTACAATGAGCAGTTCTTC
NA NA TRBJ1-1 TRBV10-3 CASRDGTEAFF TGTGCCTCCAGGGATGGCACTGAAGCTTTCTTT
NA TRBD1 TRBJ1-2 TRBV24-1 CATSQGTEVYGYTF TGTGCCACCAGTCAGGGGACAGAAGTTTATGGCTACACCTTC